The TCR beta chain described here comes from a study of a mutant IDH1 vaccine in newly diagnosed glioma (dated by TCRdb to about 2021). Background for the entire study: Vaccination started 4-6 weeks after radiotherapy alone, or was given together with temozolomide cycles in the groups whose treatment included chemotherapy. Of the approximately 29 treated patients, approximately 60% were male and around 38% were female, and a mean age of roughly 40 years was recorded. Prior to enrollment, patients had been given standard therapy consisting of radiotherapy alone, temozolomide alone, or radiochemotherapy with temozolomide, with the combination given to most patients. Visit V12 was the week-35 safety follow-up and visit V13 was the week-47 end of study. Peripheral blood samples were drawn at six visits, namely V03 (baseline), V05, V07, V10, V12 and V13. Longitudinal TCRB deep sequencing was performed for 20 to 25 treated patients wherever samples were available for exploratory analyses. Results and caveats for the whole study, not just this receptor: Immune responses induced by the vaccine were seen in roughly 95% of patients across multiple MHC alleles. The authors stated that sample limitations prevented analyses of patient blood samples from being reproduced. PBMC samples for TCRB deep sequencing were selected based on availability. Changes in the top peripheral T cell clonotypes picked up by TCRB sequencing did not appear to be linked to pseudoprogression.

In the case of this clone: No cognate antigen has been identified for it. Base quality data are lacking; no much larger clone is found one base away.

The CDR3 contains 14 residues, cysteine and phenylalanine counted. Only the CDR3 part of the read is kept: 42 bases, read in frame from the first base. V is cut by 3 bases and J by 0 bases, and the space between the germline ends is 6 bases. Taken from the germline V gene (reference sequence), the CDR1 and CDR2 loops are LNHDA and SQIVND. The library was generated by the immunoSEQ multiplex PCR assay. Following the manufacturer's protocol, the hsTCRB Kit was used to amplify rearranged TCR beta chain sequences. An Illumina MiSeq was used to sequence the TCRB libraries. In the source study's methods: Demultiplexing, trimming and gene mapping were performed with the kit vendor's proprietary platform. TCRdb stores this immuneACCESS table with in-frame sequences only. Part of the clones is absent; in the studies checked, under half of the shortfall reflects unresolved V genes, and no reason is known for the rest. The V and J calls and the clone size are those of that table, but D and trimming were determined from the DNA. The sample includes tens of thousands of clones, with roughly 74% observed a single time. The ten most abundant clones make up roughly 5% of the sample.

What the time point label conveys for this sample: week 35, safety follow-up. Each vaccine dose was 300 ug of a 20-mer mutant IDH1 peptide in Montanide, given subcutaneously with topical imiquimod. Eight vaccinations were administered to patients in weeks 1, 3, 5, 7, 11, 15, 19 and 23, corresponding to visits V03 through V10. All donors had newly diagnosed IDH1-mutant astrocytomas of WHO grade 3 or 4 that showed loss of nuclear ATRX. The samples were drawn from NOA16, a multicentre, single-arm, open-label phase I trial in Germany that tested a mutant IDH1 peptide vaccine in humans for the first time. Genomic DNA for TCRB sequencing was extracted from EDTA blood using the DNeasy Blood and Tissue Kit.

This TCR derives from a man aged 45-65 years with glioma. The V and J segments used are TRBV19 and TRBJ2-4; no D segment can be confidently identified. The sample here was PBMCs, taken from a glioma patient whose treatment included an IDH1 peptide vaccine. In nucleotide form, the sequence is TGTGCCAGTAGTATTTCTTTAGCCAAAAACATTCAGTACTTC. Its coded protein is CASSISLAKNIQYF.